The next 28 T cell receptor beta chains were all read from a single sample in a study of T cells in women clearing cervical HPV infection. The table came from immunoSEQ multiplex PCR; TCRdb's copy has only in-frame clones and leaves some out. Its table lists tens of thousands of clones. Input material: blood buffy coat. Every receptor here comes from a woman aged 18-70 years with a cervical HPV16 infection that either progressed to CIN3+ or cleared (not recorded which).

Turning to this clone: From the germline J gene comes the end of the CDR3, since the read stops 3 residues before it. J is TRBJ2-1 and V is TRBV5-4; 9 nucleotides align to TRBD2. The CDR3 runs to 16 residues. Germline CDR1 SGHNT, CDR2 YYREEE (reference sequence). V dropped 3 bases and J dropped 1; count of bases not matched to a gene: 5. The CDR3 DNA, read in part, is TGTGCCAGCAGCTCGGGACTAGCCGGGTCCTACAATGAG. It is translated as CASSSGLAGSYNE. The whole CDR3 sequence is CASSSGLAGSYNEQFF.

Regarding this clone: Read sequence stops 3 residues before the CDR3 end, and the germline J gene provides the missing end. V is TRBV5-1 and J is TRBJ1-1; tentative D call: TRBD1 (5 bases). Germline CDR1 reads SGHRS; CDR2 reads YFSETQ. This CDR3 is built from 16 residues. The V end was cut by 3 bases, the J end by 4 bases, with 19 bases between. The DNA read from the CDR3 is TGCGCCAGCAGCTCACTGGGGCCCCGAATTGGCACTGAA. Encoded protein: CASSSLGPRIGTE. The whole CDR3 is CASSSLGPRIGTEAFF.

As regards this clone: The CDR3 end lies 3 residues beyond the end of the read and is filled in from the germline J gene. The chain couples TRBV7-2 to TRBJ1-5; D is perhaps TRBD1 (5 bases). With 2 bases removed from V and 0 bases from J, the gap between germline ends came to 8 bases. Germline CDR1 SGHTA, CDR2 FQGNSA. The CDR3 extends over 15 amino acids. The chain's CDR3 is CASSLSTGSNQPQHF. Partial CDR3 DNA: TGTGCCAGCAGCTTAAGTACAGGTAGCAATCAGCCC. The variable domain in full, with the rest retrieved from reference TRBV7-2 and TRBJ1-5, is GAGVSQSPSNKVTEKGKDVELRCDPISGHTALYWYRQSLGQGLEFLIYFQGNSAPDKSGLPSDRFSAERTGGSVSTLTIQRTQQEDSAVYLCASSLSTGSNQPQHFGDGTRLSIL.

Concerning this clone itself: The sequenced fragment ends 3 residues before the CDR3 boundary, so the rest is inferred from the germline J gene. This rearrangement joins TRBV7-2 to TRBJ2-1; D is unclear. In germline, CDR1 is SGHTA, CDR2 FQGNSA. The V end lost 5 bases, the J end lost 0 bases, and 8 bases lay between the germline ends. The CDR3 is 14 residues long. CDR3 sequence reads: CASSPRSSYNEQFF. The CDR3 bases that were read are TGTGCCAGCAGCCCTAGGAGCTCCTACAATGAG.

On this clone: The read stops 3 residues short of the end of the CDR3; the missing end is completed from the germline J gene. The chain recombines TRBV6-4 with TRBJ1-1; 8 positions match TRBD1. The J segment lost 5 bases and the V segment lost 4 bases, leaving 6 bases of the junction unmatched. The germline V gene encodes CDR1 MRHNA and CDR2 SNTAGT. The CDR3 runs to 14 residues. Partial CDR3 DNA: TGTGCCAGCAGTGGGGGCAGGGGGCGAACTGAA. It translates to CASSGGRGRTE. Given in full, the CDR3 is CASSGGRGRTEAFF.

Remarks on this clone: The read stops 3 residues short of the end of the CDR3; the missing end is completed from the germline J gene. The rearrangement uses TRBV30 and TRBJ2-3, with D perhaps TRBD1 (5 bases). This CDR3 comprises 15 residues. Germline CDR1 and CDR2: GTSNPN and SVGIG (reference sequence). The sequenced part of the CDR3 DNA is TGTGCCTGGAGTGTTGGGGCATACAGCAATCAGCCG. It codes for CAWSVGAYSNQP. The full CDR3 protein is CAWSVGAYSNQPQYF.

The sequenced part of the CDR3 DNA is TGTGCCAGTAGCAAGGGACAGAGGGGTGGCAATCAGCCC. This encodes CASSKGQRGGNQP. The whole CDR3 reads CASSKGQRGGNQPQHF. This chain joins TRBV19 and TRBJ1-5; the match to TRBD1 covers 7 bases. The read ends 3 residues early relative to the CDR3; the germline J gene fills the gap. Germline V lookup: CDR1 LNHDA, CDR2 SQIVND (reference sequence). CDR3 length: 16 amino acids. V dropped 6 bases and J dropped 2; count of bases not matched to a gene: 10.

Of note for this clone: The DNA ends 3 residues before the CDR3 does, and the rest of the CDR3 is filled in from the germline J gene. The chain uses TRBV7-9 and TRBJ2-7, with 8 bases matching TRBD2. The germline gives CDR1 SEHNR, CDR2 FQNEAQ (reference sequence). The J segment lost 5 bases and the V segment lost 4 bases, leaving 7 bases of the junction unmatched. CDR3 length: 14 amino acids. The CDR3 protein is CASSSNGGGNEQYF. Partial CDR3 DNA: TGTGCCAGCAGCTCCAACGGGGGGGGCAACGAG.

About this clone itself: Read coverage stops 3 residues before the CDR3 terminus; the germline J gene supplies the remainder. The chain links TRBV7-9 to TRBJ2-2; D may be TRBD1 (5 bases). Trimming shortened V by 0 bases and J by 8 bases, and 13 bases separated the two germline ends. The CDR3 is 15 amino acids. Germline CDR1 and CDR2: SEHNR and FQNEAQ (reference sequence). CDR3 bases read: TGTGCCAGCAGCTTAGCCGACCGCAGGGAAGGGGAG. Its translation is CASSLADRREGE. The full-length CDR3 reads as CASSLADRREGELFF.

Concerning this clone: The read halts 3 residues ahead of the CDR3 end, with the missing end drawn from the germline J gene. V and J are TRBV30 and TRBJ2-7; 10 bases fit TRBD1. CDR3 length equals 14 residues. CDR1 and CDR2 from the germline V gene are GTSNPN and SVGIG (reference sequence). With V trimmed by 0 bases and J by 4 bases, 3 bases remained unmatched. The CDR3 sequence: CAWSVGDRGYEQYF. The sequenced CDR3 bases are TGTGCCTGGAGTGTCGGGGACAGGGGATACGAG.

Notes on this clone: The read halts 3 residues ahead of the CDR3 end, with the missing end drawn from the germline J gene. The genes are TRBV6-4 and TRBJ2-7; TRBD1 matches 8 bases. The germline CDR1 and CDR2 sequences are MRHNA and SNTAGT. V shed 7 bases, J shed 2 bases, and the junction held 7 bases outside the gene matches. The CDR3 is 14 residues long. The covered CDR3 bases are TGTGCCAGCACCCCACGGACAGGGACCTACGAG. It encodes CASTPRTGTYE. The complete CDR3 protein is CASTPRTGTYEQYF.

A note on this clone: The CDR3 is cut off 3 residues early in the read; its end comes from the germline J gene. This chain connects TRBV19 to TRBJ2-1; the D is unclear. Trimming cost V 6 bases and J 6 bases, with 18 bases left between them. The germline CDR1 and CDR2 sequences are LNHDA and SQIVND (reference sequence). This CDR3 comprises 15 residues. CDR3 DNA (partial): TGTGCCAGTAGATCCCAGGATGGTCCTCCCAATGAG. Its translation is CASRSQDGPPNE. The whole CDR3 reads CASRSQDGPPNEQFF.

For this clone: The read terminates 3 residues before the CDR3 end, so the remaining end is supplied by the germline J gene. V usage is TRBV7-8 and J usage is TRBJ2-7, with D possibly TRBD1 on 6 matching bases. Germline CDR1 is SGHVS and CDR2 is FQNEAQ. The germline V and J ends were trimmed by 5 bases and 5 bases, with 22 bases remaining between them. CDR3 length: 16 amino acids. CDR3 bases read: TGTGCCAGCAGCGCAAACAGGGAATCCTTACTTGACGAG. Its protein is CASSANRESLLDE. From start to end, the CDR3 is CASSANRESLLDEQYF.

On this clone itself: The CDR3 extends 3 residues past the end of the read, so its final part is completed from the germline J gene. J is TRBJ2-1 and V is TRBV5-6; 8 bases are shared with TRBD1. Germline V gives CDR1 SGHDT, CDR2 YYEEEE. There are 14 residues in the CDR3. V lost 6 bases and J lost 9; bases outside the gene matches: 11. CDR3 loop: CASTLTGVEGEQFF. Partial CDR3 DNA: TGTGCCAGCACCCTGACAGGGGTCGAGGGTGAG. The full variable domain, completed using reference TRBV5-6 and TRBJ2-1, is DAGVTQSPTHLIKTRGQQVTLRCSPKSGHDTVSWYQQALGQGPQFIFQYYEEEERQRGNFPDRFSGHQFPNYSSELNVNALLLGDSALYLCASTLTGVEGEQFFGPGTRLTVL.

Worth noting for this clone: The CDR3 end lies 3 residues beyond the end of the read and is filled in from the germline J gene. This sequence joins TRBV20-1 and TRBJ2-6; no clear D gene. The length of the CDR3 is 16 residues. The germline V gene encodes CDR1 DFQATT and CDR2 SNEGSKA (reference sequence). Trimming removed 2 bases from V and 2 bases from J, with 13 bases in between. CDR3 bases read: TGCAGTGCTAGAAACGCGACAACGGCTGGGGCCAACGTC. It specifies CSARNATTAGANV. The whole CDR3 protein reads CSARNATTAGANVLTF.

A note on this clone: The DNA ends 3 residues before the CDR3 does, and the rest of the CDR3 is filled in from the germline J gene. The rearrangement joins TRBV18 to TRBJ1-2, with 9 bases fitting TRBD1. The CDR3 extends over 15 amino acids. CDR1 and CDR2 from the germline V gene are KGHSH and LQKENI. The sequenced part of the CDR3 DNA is TGTGCCAGCTCACCGGGACAGGGAACAGGGAATGAC. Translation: CASSPGQGTGND. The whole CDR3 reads CASSPGQGTGNDYTF.

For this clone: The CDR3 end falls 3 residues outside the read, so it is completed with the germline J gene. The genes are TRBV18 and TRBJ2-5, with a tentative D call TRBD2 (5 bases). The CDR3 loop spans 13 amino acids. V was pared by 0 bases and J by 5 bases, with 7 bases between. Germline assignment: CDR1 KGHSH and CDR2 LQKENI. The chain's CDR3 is CASSPPLAETQYF. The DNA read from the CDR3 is TGTGCCAGCTCACCACCGCTAGCTGAGACC.

The covered CDR3 bases are TGTGCCAGCAGCTTCGGGACTAAGGAG. As protein: CASSFGTKE. The entire CDR3 reads CASSFGTKELFF. V usage is TRBV13 and J usage is TRBJ2-2; 7 bases map to TRBD2. The CDR3 is cut off 3 residues early in the read; its end comes from the germline J gene. Germline V gene sequence: CDR1 PRHDT, CDR2 FYEKMQ (reference sequence). This CDR3 has 12 residues. The V segment lost 3 bases and the J segment 10 bases; nucleotides outside the gene matches: 2.

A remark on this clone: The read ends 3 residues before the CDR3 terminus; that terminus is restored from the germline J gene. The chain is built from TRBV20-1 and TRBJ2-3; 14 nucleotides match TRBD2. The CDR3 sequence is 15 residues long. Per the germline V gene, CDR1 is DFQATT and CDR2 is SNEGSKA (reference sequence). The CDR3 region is CSGTPRTSGGMAQYF. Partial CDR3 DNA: TGCAGTGGGACGCCGAGGACTAGCGGGGGGATGGCG.

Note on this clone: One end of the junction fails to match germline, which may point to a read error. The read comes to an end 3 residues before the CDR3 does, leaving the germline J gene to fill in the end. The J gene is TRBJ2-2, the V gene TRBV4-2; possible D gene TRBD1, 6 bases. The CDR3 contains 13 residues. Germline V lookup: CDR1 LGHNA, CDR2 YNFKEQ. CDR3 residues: CASSRAGAGELFF. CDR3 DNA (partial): TGCGCCAGCAGCCGGGCAGGGGCTGGGGAG.

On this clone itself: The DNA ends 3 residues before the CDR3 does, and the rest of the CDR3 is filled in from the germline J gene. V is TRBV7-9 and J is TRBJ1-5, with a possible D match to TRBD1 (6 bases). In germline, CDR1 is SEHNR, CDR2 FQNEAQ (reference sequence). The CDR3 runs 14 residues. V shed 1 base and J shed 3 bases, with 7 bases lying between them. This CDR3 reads CASSLGDTNQPQHF. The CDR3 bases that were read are TGTGCCAGCAGCTTAGGGGACACCAATCAGCCC.

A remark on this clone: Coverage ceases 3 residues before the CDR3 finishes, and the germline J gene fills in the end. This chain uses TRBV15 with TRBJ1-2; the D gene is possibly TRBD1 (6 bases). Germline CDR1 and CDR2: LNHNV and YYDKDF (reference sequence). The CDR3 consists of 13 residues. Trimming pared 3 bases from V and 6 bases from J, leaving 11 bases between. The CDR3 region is CATSRLQGHGYTF. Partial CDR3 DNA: TGTGCCACCAGCAGGTTGCAGGGGCATGGC.

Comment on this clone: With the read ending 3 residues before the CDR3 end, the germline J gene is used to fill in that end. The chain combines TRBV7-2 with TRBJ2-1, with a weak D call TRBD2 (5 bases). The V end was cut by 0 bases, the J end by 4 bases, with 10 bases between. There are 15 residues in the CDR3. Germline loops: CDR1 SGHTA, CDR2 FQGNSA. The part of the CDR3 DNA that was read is TGTGCCAGCAGCTTAGCTAAACTAGATTACAATGAG. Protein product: CASSLAKLDYNE. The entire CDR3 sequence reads CASSLAKLDYNEQFF.

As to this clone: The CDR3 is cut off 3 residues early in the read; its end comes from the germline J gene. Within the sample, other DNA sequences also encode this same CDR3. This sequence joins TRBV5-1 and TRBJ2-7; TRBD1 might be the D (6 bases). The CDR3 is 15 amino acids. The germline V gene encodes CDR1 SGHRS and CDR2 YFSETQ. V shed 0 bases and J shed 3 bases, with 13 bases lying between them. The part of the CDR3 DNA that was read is TGCGCCAGCAGCTTGGGGCACAGGGACCTCTACGAG. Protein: CASSLGHRDLYE. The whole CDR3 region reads CASSLGHRDLYEQYF.

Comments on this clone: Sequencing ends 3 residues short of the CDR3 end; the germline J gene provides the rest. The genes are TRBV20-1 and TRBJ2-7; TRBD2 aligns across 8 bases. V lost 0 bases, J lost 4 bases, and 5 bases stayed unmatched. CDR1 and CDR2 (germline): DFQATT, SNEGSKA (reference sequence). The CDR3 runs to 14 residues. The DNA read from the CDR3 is TGCAGTGCTAGAGATACGGCTAGCGGGTACGAG. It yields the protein CSARDTASGYE. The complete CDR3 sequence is CSARDTASGYEQYF.

Incomplete CDR3 DNA: TGCAGTGCTACCAGCGGGAGGGCCAGGGAG. This codes for CSATSGRARE. The complete CDR3 sequence is CSATSGRARELFF. V is TRBV20-1 and J is TRBJ2-2; 10 positions agree with TRBD2. The sequence runs out 3 residues before the end of the CDR3; the remainder is reconstructed from the germline J gene. Looked up from germline, CDR1 is DFQATT and CDR2 is SNEGSKA (reference sequence). The CDR3 totals 13 residues. Trimming cost V 4 bases and J 9 bases; bases outside gene matches: 5.

The sequenced CDR3 bases are TGCAGCGTCCACGAAGCGGGAGCGGTCTCCTACGAG. As protein: CSVHEAGAVSYE. The entire CDR3 reads CSVHEAGAVSYEQYF. The chain employs TRBV29-1 and TRBJ2-7; 8 bases are a match to TRBD2. The read falls 3 residues short of the CDR3 end, and the missing part is taken from the germline J gene. This CDR3 contains 15 residues. J gave up 0 bases and V 6 bases, and 10 bases lay outside the gene matches. The germline gives CDR1 SQVTM, CDR2 ANQGSEA.

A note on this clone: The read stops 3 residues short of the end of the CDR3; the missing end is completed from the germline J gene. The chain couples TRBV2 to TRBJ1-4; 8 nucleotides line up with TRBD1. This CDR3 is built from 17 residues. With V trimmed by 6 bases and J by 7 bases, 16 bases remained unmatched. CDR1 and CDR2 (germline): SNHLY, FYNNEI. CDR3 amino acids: CASRTTGAVPRPEKLFF. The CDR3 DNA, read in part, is TGTGCCAGCAGGACGACAGGGGCCGTTCCCCGGCCTGAAAAA.